The 25 T cell receptor beta chains listed next were all sequenced from one sample in a study of blood T cell repertoires in COVID-19. Clones were read by immunoSEQ multiplex PCR, and TCRdb kept only the in-frame ones, dropping some. In the table there are roughly 130,000 clones, approximately 81% of which are singletons. Material: peripheral blood. The receptors shown here come from a woman aged 30 to 39 who had recovered from COVID-19.

This rearrangement joins TRBV19 to TRBJ2-7; D not resolved. The V end lost 3 bases, the J end lost 6 bases, and 12 bases lay between the germline ends. Germline V gene data show CDR1 as LNHDA and CDR2 as SQIVND (reference sequence). The CDR3 has 13 amino acids. The CDR3 sequence is CASSIGFPGEQYF. The DNA of the CDR3 is TGTGCCAGTAGTATCGGGTTCCCGGGCGAGCAGTACTTC.

This clone has a single count. The V gene is TRBV29-1, the J gene TRBJ1-1, with D possibly being TRBD1 (6 bases). Trimming removed 4 bases at V and 1 base at J, with 13 bases between. The CDR3 runs to 14 residues. The germline gives CDR1 SQVTM, CDR2 ANQGSEA. CDR3 region: CSVAPGQRNTEAFF. In nucleotides, the CDR3 is TGCAGCGTTGCCCCGGGACAAAGGAACACTGAAGCTTTCTTT. Combining the CDR3 with reference TRBV29-1 and TRBJ1-1 gives the whole variable domain SAVISQKPSRDICQRGTSLTIQCQVDSQVTMMFWYRQQPGQSLTLIATANQGSEATYESGFVIDKFPISRPNLTFSTLTVSNMSPEDSSIYLCSVAPGQRNTEAFFGQGTRLTVV.

The rearrangement links TRBV10-3 to TRBJ1-2, with D possibly matching TRBD1 (6 bases). This CDR3 contains 14 residues. Trimming left V 2 bases short and J 5 bases short, with 12 bases between. Per germline, CDR1 ENHRY and CDR2 SYGVKD. The CDR3 loop reads CAISEQQGVYGYTF. In nucleotides, the CDR3 is TGTGCCATCAGTGAGCAACAGGGCGTATATGGCTACACCTTC.

J is TRBJ1-3 and V is TRBV11-1; 8 bases agree with TRBD1. The V gene end was trimmed by 5 bases and the J gene end by 2 bases; junction bases not matched to a gene: 8. The CDR3 contains 16 residues. CDR1 and CDR2 (germline): SGHAT, FQDESV (reference sequence). In DNA, the CDR3 is TGTGCCAGCAGCATTCGACAGGGGAGCCCTGGAAACACCATATATTTT. Its protein is CASSIRQGSPGNTIYF.

This sequence joins TRBV7-9 and TRBJ1-1; D may be TRBD1 (6 bases). The V gene lost 4 bases and the J gene lost 3 bases, with 12 bases spanning the gap. The CDR3 is 14 residues long. The germline V gene encodes CDR1 SEHNR and CDR2 FQNEAQ (reference sequence). This CDR3 reads CASSSNTGYTEAFF. CDR3 nucleotides: TGTGCCAGCAGCTCCAATACAGGGTACACTGAAGCTTTCTTT.

This clone has just one count. The V call is TRBV2, the J call TRBJ2-5; TRBD1 is a possible D gene (5 bases). The germline CDR1 and CDR2 sequences are SNHLY and FYNNEI. The CDR3 contains 13 residues. V lost 6 bases and J lost 7, with 15 bases in between. CDR3 amino acids: CASSPSRVRTQYF. The CDR3 coding sequence is TGTGCCAGCAGCCCGTCCAGGGTTCGGACCCAGTACTTC. The full variable domain, rest sourced from reference TRBV2 and TRBJ2-5, is EPEVTQTPSHQVTQMGQEVILRCVPISNHLYFYWYRQILGQKVEFLVSFYNNEISEKSEIFDDQFSVERPDGSNFTLKIRSTKLEDSAMYFCASSPSRVRTQYFGPGTRLLVL.

The table lists this clone with a count of one. The chain is built from TRBV18 and TRBJ1-2; 8 bases match TRBD1. In germline, CDR1 is KGHSH, CDR2 LQKENI. V gave up 3 bases and J gave up 3 bases; unmatched junction bases: 9. CDR3 size: 16 residues. CDR3 amino acids: CASSPVQGAGDYGYTF. In DNA form, the CDR3 reads TGTGCCAGCTCACCGGTCCAGGGGGCTGGAGACTATGGCTACACCTTC.

The chain uses TRBV4-1 and TRBJ2-5; TRBD2 aligns across 14 bases. Trimming at V came to 2 bases and at J to 2 bases, leaving 4 bases not matched to a gene. The CDR3 covers 17 residues. Germline CDR1 MGHRA, CDR2 YSYEKL. Here the CDR3 DNA reads TGCGCCAGCAGCCAACGGACTAGCGGGAGGCTGCAAGAGACCCAGTACTTC. It is translated as CASSQRTSGRLQETQYF.

This clone has more than one count but fewer than ten. This chain links TRBV7-6 with TRBJ2-1; TRBD2 matches 8 bases. Looked up from germline, CDR1 is SGHVS and CDR2 is FNYEAQ. The CDR3 loop spans 16 amino acids. The J segment lost 0 bases and the V segment lost 4 bases, leaving 5 bases of the junction unmatched. DNA for the CDR3: TGTGCCAGCAGCTCCAAGCGGGAGTCCTCCTACAATGAGCAGTTCTTC. Its translation is CASSSKRESSYNEQFF.

J is TRBJ1-4 and V is TRBV27; 9 nucleotides line up with TRBD1. CDR3 size: 16 residues. The trim removed 4 bases at V and 8 bases at J, leaving 11 bases unmatched. The germline V gene encodes CDR1 MNHEY and CDR2 SMNVEV (reference sequence). The chain's CDR3 is CASSSTGTGLGEKLFF. The CDR3 DNA reads as TGTGCCAGCAGTTCCACCGGGACAGGGCTGGGGGAAAAACTGTTTTTT.

CDR3 loop: CASSQGYDNQPQHF. The DNA of the CDR3 is TGTGCCAGCAGTCAGGGTTATGACAATCAGCCCCAGCATTTT. The rearrangement uses TRBV6-5 and TRBJ1-5; weak D call: TRBD1 (5 bases). The V end was cut by 5 bases, the J end by 3 bases, with 11 bases between. The CDR3 totals 14 residues. The germline gives CDR1 MNHEY, CDR2 SVGAGI.

This rearrangement joins TRBV20-1 to TRBJ2-5; a weak D match, TRBD1 (5 bases). The germline V gene encodes CDR1 DFQATT and CDR2 SNEGSKA (reference sequence). V shed 2 bases and J shed 5 bases, with 6 bases lying between them. CDR3 length: 11 amino acids. Here the CDR3 reads CSARPGETQYF. CDR3 in DNA: TGCAGTGCTAGACCAGGGGAGACCCAGTACTTC.

V is TRBV6-1 and J is TRBJ2-7; 7 bases fit TRBD1. With V trimmed by 0 bases and J by 2 bases, 10 bases remained unmatched. Germline CDR1 is MNHNS and CDR2 is SASEGT. The CDR3 has 17 residues. CDR3 amino acids: CASSEAAGQALPYEQYF. As DNA, the CDR3 is TGTGCCAGCAGTGAAGCTGCCGGACAGGCTTTACCCTACGAGCAGTACTTC.

The V and J genes are TRBV9 and TRBJ1-4; a weak D match, TRBD1 (5 bases). V gave up 3 bases and J gave up 7 bases, with 13 bases separating them. Germline assignment: CDR1 SGDLS and CDR2 YYNGEE. This CDR3 is built from 14 residues. CDR3 in DNA: TGTGCCAGCAGCGCCTACACAGGATTTGAAAAACTGTTTTTT. It codes for CASSAYTGFEKLFF.

This clone is a singleton in its sample. The V call is TRBV12-5, the J call TRBJ2-7, with 12 bases aligning to TRBD2. The CDR3 runs 17 residues. V lost 1 base to trimming and J lost 3 bases; unmatched junction nucleotides: 7. CDR1 is LGHNT, CDR2 FRNRAP, per germline. CDR3 sequence reads: CASGLDLTSGRVYEQYF. CDR3 DNA sequence: TGTGCTAGTGGTTTGGATTTGACTAGCGGGAGAGTCTACGAGCAGTACTTC.

This clone was detected only once. V and J are TRBV6-5 and TRBJ2-3; a weak D match, TRBD2 (5 bases). Deletions cut 2 bases from V and 6 bases from J, with 12 bases between. CDR3 length: 14 residues. The germline gives CDR1 MNHEY, CDR2 SVGAGI. The chain's CDR3 is CASSYGLAGDTQYF. CDR3 nucleotides: TGTGCCAGCAGTTACGGTCTAGCCGGGGATACGCAGTATTTT.

The rearrangement links TRBV19 to TRBJ1-1, with 9 bases lining up with TRBD1. Germline values: CDR1 LNHDA, CDR2 SQIVND (reference sequence). J gave up 1 base and V 9 bases, and 3 bases lay outside the gene matches. CDR3 length equals 13 residues. CDR3 amino acids: CASGTGTNTEAFF. CDR3 sequence (DNA): TGTGCCAGCGGGACAGGGACGAACACTGAAGCTTTCTTT.

This clone was found once. The rearrangement joins TRBV5-1 to TRBJ2-7; 7 positions match TRBD1. V lost 0 bases, J lost 2 bases, and 2 bases stayed unmatched. In germline, CDR1 is SGHRS, CDR2 YFSETQ. The CDR3 has 14 amino acids. This CDR3 reads CASSLGQGAYEQYF. The CDR3 DNA sequence: TGCGCCAGCAGCTTGGGACAGGGCGCCTACGAGCAGTACTTC.

The V gene is TRBV20-1, the J gene TRBJ1-1; no clear D gene. V dropped 6 bases and J dropped 7 bases, with 9 bases sitting between them. The CDR3 runs 10 residues. CDR1 DFQATT and CDR2 SNEGSKA come from the germline V gene (reference sequence). CDR3 DNA: TGCAGTGCCGCAGCGAGTGAAGCTTTCTTT. It translates to CSAAASEAFF.

The chain joins TRBV4-1 to TRBJ2-7; D possibly corresponds to TRBD2 (5 bases). The CDR3 runs to 14 residues. V was clipped by 4 bases and J by 0 bases, with 10 bases between them. CDR1 and CDR2 from the germline V gene are MGHRA and YSYEKL. The CDR3 DNA reads TGCGCCAGCAGCCCACGGGATACCTCCTACGAGCAGTACTTC. Protein: CASSPRDTSYEQYF.

The rearrangement links TRBV19 to TRBJ2-1; D perhaps matches TRBD1 (6 bases). Germline V gene lookup returns CDR1 LNHDA and CDR2 SQIVND (reference sequence). Trimming took off 5 bases at V and 8 bases at J, with 16 bases between the two ends. The CDR3 loop spans 14 amino acids. DNA of the CDR3: TGTGCCAGTAGTCTCTTCAGGGGATTACATGAGCAGTTCTTC. Amino acids: CASSLFRGLHEQFF.

This chain connects TRBV11-2 to TRBJ2-7; no clear D. Trimming took off 2 bases at V and 5 bases at J, with 10 bases between the two ends. The CDR3 is 13 residues long. CDR1 is SGHAT, CDR2 FQNNGV, per germline. CDR3 DNA sequence: TGTGCCAGCAGCTTATCTAGTAGCCACGAGCAGTACTTC. This translates into CASSLSSSHEQYF.

The J gene is TRBJ1-2, the V gene TRBV5-1, with D tentatively TRBD1 (5 bases). The CDR3 covers 14 residues. CDR1 SGHRS and CDR2 YFSETQ come from the germline V gene. The V end lost 3 bases, the J end lost 6 bases, and 15 bases lay between the germline ends. Here the CDR3 reads CASSSGIHLDGYTF. CDR3 DNA: TGCGCCAGCAGCTCAGGGATCCACCTCGATGGCTACACCTTC.

The gene calls are TRBV19 and TRBJ2-3, with 8 bases identical to TRBD2. In germline, CDR1 is LNHDA, CDR2 SQIVND (reference sequence). Trimming cost V 7 bases and J 4 bases; bases outside gene matches: 16. This CDR3 contains 17 residues. CDR3 sequence (DNA): TGTGCCAGTACTTCTCGTCAGAGGGGACTAGGGGCAGATACGCAGTATTTT. Encoded protein: CASTSRQRGLGADTQYF.

The rearrangement joins TRBV6-5 to TRBJ1-2; D remains ambiguous. Trimming shortened V by 6 bases and J by 4 bases, and 12 bases separated the two germline ends. The CDR3 sequence is 13 residues long. The germline V gene has CDR1 MNHEY and CDR2 SVGAGI. The CDR3 DNA is TGTGCCAGCAGACCTACAGATCGCTATGGCTACACCTTC. It translates to CASRPTDRYGYTF.